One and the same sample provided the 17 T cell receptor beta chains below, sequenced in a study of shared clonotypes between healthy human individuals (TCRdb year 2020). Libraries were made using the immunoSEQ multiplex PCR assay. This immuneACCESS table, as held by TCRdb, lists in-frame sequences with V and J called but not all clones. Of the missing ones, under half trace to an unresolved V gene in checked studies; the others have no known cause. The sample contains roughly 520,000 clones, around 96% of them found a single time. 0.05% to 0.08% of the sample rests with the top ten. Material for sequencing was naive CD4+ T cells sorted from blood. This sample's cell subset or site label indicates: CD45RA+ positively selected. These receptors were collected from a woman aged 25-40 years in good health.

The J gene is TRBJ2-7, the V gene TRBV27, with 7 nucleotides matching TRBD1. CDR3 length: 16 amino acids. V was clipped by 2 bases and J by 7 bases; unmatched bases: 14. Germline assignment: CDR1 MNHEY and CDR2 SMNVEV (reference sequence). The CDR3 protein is CASSLRGRGRGSEQYF. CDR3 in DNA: TGTGCCAGCAGTTTACGGGGTCGCGGCAGGGGGTCGGAGCAGTACTTC.

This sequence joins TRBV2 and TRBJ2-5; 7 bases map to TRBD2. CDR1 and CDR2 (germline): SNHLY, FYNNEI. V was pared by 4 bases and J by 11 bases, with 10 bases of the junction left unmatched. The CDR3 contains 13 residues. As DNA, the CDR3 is TGTGCCAGCAGTGTGCGGGGGATAGGAGAGCAGTACTTC. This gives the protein CASSVRGIGEQYF.

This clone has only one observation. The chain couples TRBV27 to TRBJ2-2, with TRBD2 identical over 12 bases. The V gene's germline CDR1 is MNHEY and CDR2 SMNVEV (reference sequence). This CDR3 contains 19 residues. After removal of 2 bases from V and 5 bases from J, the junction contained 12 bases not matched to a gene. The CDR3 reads CASSLLWTSGIGWTGELFF. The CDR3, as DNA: TGTGCCAGCAGTTTACTCTGGACTAGCGGGATAGGATGGACCGGGGAGCTGTTTTTT.

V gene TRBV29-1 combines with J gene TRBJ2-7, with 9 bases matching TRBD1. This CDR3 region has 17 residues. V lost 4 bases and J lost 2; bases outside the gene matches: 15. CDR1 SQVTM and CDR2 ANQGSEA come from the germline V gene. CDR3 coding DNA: TGCAGCGTTGCACTCTTCGGGACAGGGATTGAAGCCTACGAGCAGTACTTC. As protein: CSVALFGTGIEAYEQYF.

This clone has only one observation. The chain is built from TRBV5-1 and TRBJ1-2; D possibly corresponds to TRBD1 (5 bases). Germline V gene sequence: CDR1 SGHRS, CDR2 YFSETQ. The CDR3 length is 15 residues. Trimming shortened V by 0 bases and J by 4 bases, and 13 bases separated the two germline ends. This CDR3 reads CASSLVAGSGYGYTF. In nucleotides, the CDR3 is TGCGCCAGCAGCTTGGTGGCAGGGTCTGGCTATGGCTACACCTTC.

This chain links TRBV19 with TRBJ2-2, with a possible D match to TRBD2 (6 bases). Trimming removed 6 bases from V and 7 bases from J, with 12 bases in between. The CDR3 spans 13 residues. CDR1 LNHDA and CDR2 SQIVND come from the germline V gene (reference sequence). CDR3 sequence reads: CASSGGEGGELFF. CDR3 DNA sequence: TGTGCCAGTAGCGGGGGTGAAGGCGGGGAGCTGTTTTTT.

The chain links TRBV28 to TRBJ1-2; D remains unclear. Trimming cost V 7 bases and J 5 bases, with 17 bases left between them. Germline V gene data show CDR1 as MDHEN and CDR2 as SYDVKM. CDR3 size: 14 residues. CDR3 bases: TGTGCCAGCACCACTTATTTTCGGACTTATGGCTACACCTTC. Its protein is CASTTYFRTYGYTF.

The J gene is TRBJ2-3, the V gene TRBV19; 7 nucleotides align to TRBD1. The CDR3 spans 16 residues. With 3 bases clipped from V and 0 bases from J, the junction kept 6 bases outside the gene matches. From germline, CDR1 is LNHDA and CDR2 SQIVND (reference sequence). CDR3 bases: TGTGCCAGTAGTATGGGACAGCACTATAGCACAGATACGCAGTATTTT. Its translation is CASSMGQHYSTDTQYF.

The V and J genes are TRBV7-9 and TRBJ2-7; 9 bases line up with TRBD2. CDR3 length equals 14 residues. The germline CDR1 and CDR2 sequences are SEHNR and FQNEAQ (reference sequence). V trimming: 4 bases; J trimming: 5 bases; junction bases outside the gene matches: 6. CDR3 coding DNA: TGTGCCAGCAGCTATAGCGGGAGAGCCAACGAGCAGTACTTC. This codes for CASSYSGRANEQYF. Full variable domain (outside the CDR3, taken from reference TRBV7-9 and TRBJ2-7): DTGVSQNPRHKITKRGQNVTFRCDPISEHNRLYWYRQTLGQGPEFLTYFQNEAQLEKSRLLSDRFSAERPKGSFSTLEIQRTEQGDSAMYLCASSYSGRANEQYFGPGTRLTVT.

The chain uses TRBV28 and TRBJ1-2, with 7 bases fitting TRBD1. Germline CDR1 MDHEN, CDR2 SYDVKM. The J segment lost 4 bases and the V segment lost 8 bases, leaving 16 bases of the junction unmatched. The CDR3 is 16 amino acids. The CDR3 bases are TGTGCCAGCGGGGGCCCTTACGACAGGGACGGCTATGGCTACACCTTC. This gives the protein CASGGPYDRDGYGYTF.

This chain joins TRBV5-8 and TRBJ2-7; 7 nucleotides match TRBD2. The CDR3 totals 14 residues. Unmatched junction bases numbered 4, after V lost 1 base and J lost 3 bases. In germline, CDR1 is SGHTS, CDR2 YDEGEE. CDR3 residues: CASSLSRGGYEQYF. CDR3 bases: TGTGCCAGCAGCTTGTCCCGCGGGGGCTACGAGCAGTACTTC.

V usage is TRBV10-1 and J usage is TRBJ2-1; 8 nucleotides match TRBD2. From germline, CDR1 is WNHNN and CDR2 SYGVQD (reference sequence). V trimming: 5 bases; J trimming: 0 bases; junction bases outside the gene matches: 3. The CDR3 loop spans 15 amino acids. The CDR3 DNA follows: TGCGCCAGCAGTTTAGCGGGACACTCCTACAATGAGCAGTTCTTC. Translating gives CASSLAGHSYNEQFF.

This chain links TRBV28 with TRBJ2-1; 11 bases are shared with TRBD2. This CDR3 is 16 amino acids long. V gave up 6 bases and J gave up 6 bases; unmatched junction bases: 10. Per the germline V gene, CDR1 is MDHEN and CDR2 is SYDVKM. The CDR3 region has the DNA TGTGCCAGCAGCCTTTTCACTAGCGGGAGTAGCAATGAGCAGTTCTTC. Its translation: CASSLFTSGSSNEQFF.

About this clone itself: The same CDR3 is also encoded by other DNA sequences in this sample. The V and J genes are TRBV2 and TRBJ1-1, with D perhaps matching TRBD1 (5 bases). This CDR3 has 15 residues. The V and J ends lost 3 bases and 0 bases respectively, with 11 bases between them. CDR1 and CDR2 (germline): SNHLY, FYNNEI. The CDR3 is CASSDQGAMNTEAFF. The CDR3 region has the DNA TGTGCCAGCAGTGACCAGGGAGCAATGAACACTGAAGCTTTCTTT.

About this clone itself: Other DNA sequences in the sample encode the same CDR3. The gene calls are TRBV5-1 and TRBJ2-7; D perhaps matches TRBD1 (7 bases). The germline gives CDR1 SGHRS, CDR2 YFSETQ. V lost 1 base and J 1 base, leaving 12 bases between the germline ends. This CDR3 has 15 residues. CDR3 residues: CASSLLAGGSYEQYF. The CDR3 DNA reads TGCGCCAGCAGCTTGCTGGCAGGGGGGTCCTACGAGCAGTACTTC.

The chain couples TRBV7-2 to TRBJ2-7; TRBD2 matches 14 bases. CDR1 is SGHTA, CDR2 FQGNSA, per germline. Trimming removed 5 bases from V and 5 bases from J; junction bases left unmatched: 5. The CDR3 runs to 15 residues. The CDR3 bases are TGTGCCAGCAGCCCGGGACTAGCGGGGGCGGACGAGCAGTACTTC. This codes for CASSPGLAGADEQYF.

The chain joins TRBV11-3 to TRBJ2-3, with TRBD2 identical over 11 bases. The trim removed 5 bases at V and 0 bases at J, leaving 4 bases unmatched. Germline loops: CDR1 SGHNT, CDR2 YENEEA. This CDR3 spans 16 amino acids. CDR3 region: CASSPGLAGSTDTQYF. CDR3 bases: TGTGCCAGCAGCCCAGGACTAGCGGGCAGCACAGATACGCAGTATTTT.